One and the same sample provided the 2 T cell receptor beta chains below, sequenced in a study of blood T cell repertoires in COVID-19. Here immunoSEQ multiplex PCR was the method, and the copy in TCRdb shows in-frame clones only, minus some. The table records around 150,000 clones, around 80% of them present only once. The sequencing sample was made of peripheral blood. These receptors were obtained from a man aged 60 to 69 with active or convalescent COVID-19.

CDR3: CASTPEGQGSGELFF. The CDR3 DNA is TGTGCCAGCACACCCGAGGGACAGGGTTCTGGGGAGCTGTTTTTT. The chain joins TRBV6-5 to TRBJ2-2; 9 bases agree with TRBD1. V shed 7 bases, J shed 8 bases, and the junction held 11 bases outside the gene matches. Looked up from germline, CDR1 is MNHEY and CDR2 is SVGAGI. This CDR3 comprises 15 residues.

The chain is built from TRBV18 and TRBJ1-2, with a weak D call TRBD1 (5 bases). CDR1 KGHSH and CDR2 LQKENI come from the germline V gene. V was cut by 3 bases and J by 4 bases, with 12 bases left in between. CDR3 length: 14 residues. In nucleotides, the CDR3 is TGTGCCAGCTCACCGTCCAGGGATAGCTATGGCTACACCTTC. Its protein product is CASSPSRDSYGYTF.